These T cell receptor beta chains were read from a single sample in a study of CD8 T cells in ankylosing spondylitis. TCRdb analysed the 5' RACE reads with MiXCR anew, one entry per CDR3 protein. The table records some 150,000 distinct CDR3 sequences, approximately 48% of them present only once. The sequenced material came from synovial fluid, either unsorted or a sorted T cell fraction (not recorded which). These receptors came from a male donor with ankylosing spondylitis. Each CDR3 is given with its conserved first and last residue. Fields, in order: V gene, clone size, J gene, D gene, CDR3 protein, CDR3 DNA. D genes are given only for firm matches. Size tells how often a clone was seen (once, few, many) or the class of an expanded clone, and some rows leave it out.

>TRBV19|few|TRBJ1-5|NA
CASSIVAGPHQPQHF
TGTGCCAGTAGTATAGTAGCGGGCCCTCATCAGCCCCAGCATTTT
>TRBV20-1|NA|TRBJ2-1|TRBD2
CSARDFSGGSYNEQFF
TGCAGTGCTAGAGATTTTAGCGGGGGGTCCTACAATGAGCAGTTCTTC
>TRBV4-1|NA|TRBJ2-7|NA
CASSQLFLYEQYF
TGCGCCAGCAGCCAACTCTTCCTCTACGAGCAGTACTTC
>TRBV5-1|NA|TRBJ1-1|NA
CASSPGPLMNTEAFF
TGCGCCAGCAGCCCCGGGCCGCTGATGAACACTGAAGCTTTCTTT
>TRBV28|many|TRBJ2-1|NA
CASSFPYNEQFF
TGTGCCAGCAGTTTCCCCTACAATGAGCAGTTCTTC
>TRBV5-1|NA|TRBJ1-2|TRBD1
CATFDRDYGYTF
TGCGCCACCTTCGACAGGGACTATGGCTACACCTTC
>TRBV30|NA|TRBJ2-1|TRBD2
CAWSGLAGGKGNEQFF
TGTGCCTGGAGTGGTTTAGCGGGAGGGAAAGGGAATGAGCAGTTCTTC
>TRBV19|NA|TRBJ1-6|TRBD1
CASSIMGQGVTNSPLHF
TGTGCCAGTAGTATAATGGGACAGGGGGTGACAAATTCACCCCTCCACTTT
>TRBV10-3|NA|TRBJ2-7|NA
CAISHPGQTHYEQYF
TGTGCCATCAGCCACCCTGGGCAGACTCACTACGAGCAGTACTTC
>TRBV12-5|NA|TRBJ2-2|TRBD2
CASGSTPSGRRCTGELFF
TGTGCTAGTGGTTCGACCCCTAGCGGGAGGAGGTGCACCGGGGAGCTGTTTTTT
>TRBV15|NA|TRBJ2-3|NA
CATSRAGLDTQYF
TGTGCCACCAGCAGAGCGGGATTAGATACGCAGTATTTT
>TRBV29-1|NA|TRBJ2-7|NA
CSGRDGPYEQYF
TGCAGCGGACGGGACGGACCCTACGAGCAGTACTTC
>TRBV7-9|NA|TRBJ2-1|TRBD2
CASSSWTSGRDYEQFF
TGTGCCAGCAGCTCTTGGACTAGCGGGAGGGATTATGAGCAGTTCTTC
>TRBV28|NA|TRBJ2-5|NA
CASSWSNQETQYF
TGTGCCAGCAGTTGGTCCAACCAAGAGACCCAGTACTTC
>TRBV11-1|few|TRBJ2-1|TRBD1
CASSLEWGQNNEQFF
TGTGCCAGCAGCTTAGAATGGGGACAGAACAATGAGCAGTTCTTC
>TRBV9|few|TRBJ2-3|NA
CASSVGGFGPGGVDTQYF
TGTGCCAGCAGCGTAGGAGGATTCGGACCCGGGGGTGTAGATACGCAGTATTTT
>TRBV7-9|NA|TRBJ1-2|NA
CATYGYGYTF
TGTGCCACCTATGGGTATGGCTACACCTTC
>TRBV12-3/TRBV12-4|few|TRBJ1-1|TRBD1
CASRPWTGGLNTEAFF
TGTGCCAGCAGACCCTGGACAGGGGGCTTGAACACTGAAGCTTTCTTT
>TRBV28|NA|TRBJ2-7|NA
CASSPPGRSYEQYF
TGTGCCAGCAGTCCTCCCGGTAGGTCCTACGAGCAGTACTTC
>TRBV27|NA|TRBJ2-1|NA
CASSPRLVWENEQFF
TGTGCCAGCAGTCCGCGACTAGTTTGGGAGAATGAGCAGTTCTTC
>TRBV12-3/TRBV12-4|NA|TRBJ2-2|NA
CASNSGPEGRGELFF
TGTGCCAGCAATTCAGGCCCCGAGGGGCGCGGGGAGCTGTTTTTT
>TRBV27|many|TRBJ1-2|NA
CASGGGGNYGYTF
TGTGCCTCCGGAGGAGGGGGAAACTATGGCTACACCTTC
>TRBV9|NA|TRBJ2-1|TRBD2
CASSPPVGGGVYNEQFF
TGTGCCAGCAGCCCCCCTGTGGGCGGGGGGGTTTACAATGAGCAGTTCTTC
>TRBV5-1|NA|TRBJ1-1|NA
CASSLRLRVGKNTEAFF
TGCGCCAGCAGCTTGCGTTTGAGGGTGGGGAAGAACACTGAAGCTTTCTTT
>TRBV4-3|NA|TRBJ2-2|NA
CASNRGGGRGDTGELFF
TGCGCCAGCAACAGGGGAGGCGGGAGAGGAGACACCGGGGAGCTGTTTTTT
>TRBV18|NA|TRBJ2-7|TRBD2
CASSPPGGILLEQYF
TGTGCCAGCTCACCACCGGGGGGGATCCTACTCGAGCAGTACTTC
>TRBV11-2|NA|TRBJ1-1|NA
CASSLDRLSNTEAFF
TGTGCCAGCAGCTTAGATCGGCTTTCAAACACTGAAGCTTTCTTT
>TRBV27|NA|TRBJ2-7|NA
CASRPTGTWGNEQYF
TGTGCCAGCAGGCCAACCGGGACATGGGGCAACGAGCAGTACTTC
>TRBV11-2|few|TRBJ1-1|NA
CASSLDMSGTDFPTRTEAFF
TGTGCCAGCAGCTTAGATATGTCGGGGACGGATTTCCCGACGCGCACTGAAGCTTTCTTT
>TRBV3-1|NA|TRBJ2-5|TRBD2
CASSQDQAGGPLETQYF
TGTGCCAGCAGCCAAGATCAAGCGGGGGGGCCATTAGAGACCCAGTACTTC
>TRBV6-5|few|TRBJ2-3|NA
CASVLSAGDDTQYF
TGTGCCAGCGTTCTCTCAGCCGGGGACGATACGCAGTATTTT
>TRBV6-2/TRBV6-3|NA|TRBJ2-6|NA
CASSSGSSGANVLTF
TGTGCCAGCAGCTCCGGGAGCTCTGGGGCCAACGTCCTGACTTTC
>TRBV12-3/TRBV12-4|few|TRBJ2-1|NA
CASGVGNEQFF
TGTGCCAGCGGGGTGGGAAATGAGCAGTTCTTC
>TRBV10-3|NA|TRBJ2-7|TRBD1
CAISSPGRGHYEQYF
TGTGCCATCAGTTCCCCGGGCAGGGGGCATTACGAGCAGTACTTC
>TRBV5-1|NA|TRBJ2-1|NA
CASSLHRAYYNEQFF
TGCGCCAGCAGCTTGCACCGGGCCTACTACAATGAGCAGTTCTTC
>TRBV12-3/TRBV12-4|few|TRBJ1-1|NA
CASSPRFPPGDTEAFF
TGTGCCAGCAGCCCGCGATTCCCCCCGGGGGACACTGAAGCTTTCTTT
>TRBV6-1|few|TRBJ2-1|NA
CASSEEDGVNEQFF
TGTGCCAGCAGTGAAGAGGACGGGGTAAATGAGCAGTTCTTC
>TRBV6-1|NA|TRBJ2-1|TRBD2
CASSELAGTYNEQFF
TGTGCCAGCAGTGAACTAGCGGGAACCTACAATGAGCAGTTCTTC
>TRBV12-3/TRBV12-4|NA|TRBJ2-7|TRBD1
CASSRTSTGNEQYF
TGTGCCAGCAGCCGGACCTCGACAGGGAACGAGCAGTACTTC
>TRBV18|once|TRBJ1-2|NA
CASSPREGFFRPWVGYTF
TGTGCCAGCTCACCCCGCGAGGGATTTTTTAGGCCATGGGTCGGCTACACCTTC
>TRBV9|many|TRBJ2-3|NA
CASSEAQTGAKDTQYF
TGTGCCAGCAGCGAGGCGCAGACGGGAGCAAAGGATACGCAGTATTTT
>TRBV5-1|few|TRBJ2-1|TRBD2
CASSLDGTSRLNEQFF
TGCGCCAGCAGCTTGGATGGGACTAGCAGATTAAATGAGCAGTTCTTC
>TRBV6-5|NA|TRBJ2-2|NA
CASSYSSSGELFF
TGTGCCAGCAGTTACTCCTCGAGCGGGGAGCTGTTTTTT
>TRBV10-3|NA|TRBJ2-2|NA
CAISEAGTIYTGELFF
TGTGCCATCAGTGAGGCGGGCACAATATACACCGGGGAGCTGTTTTTT